This T cell receptor (beta chain) was found in a study of blood T cell repertoires in COVID-19 (dated by TCRdb to about 2020). A note on the overall study: Samples covering the acute and convalescent phases of COVID-19 were provided by collaborators in the United States, Italy and Spain. Where HLA class I and class II types were available, the types were taken from metadata supplied by the sample provider, not from assay-based typing. The prospective study material was composed of cDNA or gDNA derived from T cells, B-cell-depleted T cells, or PBMCs. The repertoires were made available in a free public database intended to serve as a resource for research on the immune response to SARS-CoV-2. The sample metadata nearly always contained a de-identified subject ID, COVID-19 status, age in years and sex. The dataset comprised deeply sampled blood TCRbeta repertoires from subjects exposed to, actively infected with, or recovered from COVID-19. The samples were drawn from two sources: the first 160 participants of the ongoing ImmuneRACE study, and over 1,000 subjects contributed by 6 global collaborators. General conclusions and limits of the study: The amount of clinical and demographic metadata varied by source and participant and was provided uncurated.

Each collaborating institution followed its own protocols to collect whole blood in K2EDTA tubes. For TCRbeta analysis, collaborators shipped samples in one of three forms: frozen whole blood, isolated PBMCs, or DNA extracted from either of those sample types. Concerning this clone itself: Its antigen target is currently unknown. No clone much larger than this one lies a single base away; base qualities are absent.

The immunoSEQ Assay, a bias-controlled multiplex PCR, was used to amplify TCRbeta CDR3 regions from genomic DNA. The authors processed their data as follows. The number of nucleated cells in each sample was estimated by amplification of reference gene primers within the assay. To quantify the absolute abundance of each unique TCRbeta CDR3 rearrangement, sequence reads were collapsed and filtered. For each sample, productive Simpson clonality was calculated as the square root of Simpson's diversity index across productive rearrangements. Entries here come from immuneACCESS through TCRdb and include only in-frame sequences with V and J called. Some clones fail to appear in such tables; in the studies checked, an unresolved V gene covers under half of the shortfall, and the cause of the remainder is unknown. That table furnishes V, J and clone size, whereas the DNA furnished D and trimming. This sample has more than 200,000 clones in its table, and 84% of those were observed once. The ten largest clones add up to 4.2% of the sample.

V loses 0 bases of germline sequence and J loses 8 bases, and the interval between the two ends is 15 bases. CDR1 WSHSY and CDR2 SAAADI were looked up in the germline V gene. The CDR3, cysteine through phenylalanine, is 15 amino acids long. Solely the CDR3 DNA is kept, with 45 bases framed from the first base. The V and J genes are TRBV10-2 and TRBJ2-3; possibly the D gene is TRBD2, per 7 matching bases. Material for sequencing was peripheral blood. The TCR was taken from a man aged 60 to 75 with acute or convalescent COVID-19. The CDR3 here reads CASSESRRGAGTQYF. The base sequence is TGCGCCAGCAGTGAGTCGAGACGGGGGGCAGGTACGCAGTATTTT.